This T cell receptor beta chain was obtained from a study of PD-L1 blockade in urothelial cancer (dated by TCRdb to the late 2010s). About the study as a whole: Every patient began therapy at some point between 2013 and 2015 and was given atezolizumab 1,200 mg intravenously every 3 weeks. Patients had an ECOG performance status of 0 or 1 and had received between 0 and 3 prior chemotherapy regimens. Blood samples gave median yields of around 140,000 T cells and approximately 80,000 unique TCRs, along with a median clonality of 0.080. TCR sequencing covered pretreatment tumor samples and matched, serially collected peripheral blood taken before and after atezolizumab treatment. Twenty-five of 29 patients were males with bladder-origin urothelial cancer, and about 65% of the roughly 30 reported a prior smoking history. Durable clinical benefit was achieved by nine patients and was not achieved by 20 patients. Pretreatment blood TCR-seq was available for 30 or so patients, at least one posttreatment blood collection was obtained for some 24 patients, and tumor TCR-seq was available for some 24 patients. The study was an exploratory multi-omic analysis of somatic, immune and clinical correlates of response to PD-L1 blockade with atezolizumab in urothelial cancer. Durable clinical benefit was defined as progression-free survival longer than 6 months, and TCR features were also tested against progression-free and overall survival. Blood samples were analyzed 3 weeks after the start of treatment (second dose) and 6 weeks after the start of treatment. In the same patients who had TCR sequencing, pretreatment tumors also underwent whole exome sequencing and RNA sequencing.

As regards this clone: The clone's antigen remains unknown. The input lacks base qualities; no much larger clone sits a single base away.

The intended sense of this specimen's time point label: pretreatment peripheral blood. The cohort comprised around 31 patients with locally advanced or metastatic urothelial carcinoma treated at Memorial Sloan Kettering on a trial protocol. Peripheral blood mononuclear cells were collected pretreatment and during treatment, with between 1 and 8 total time points obtained per patient. The Qiagen DNeasy Blood extraction kit was used to purify genomic DNA from total PBMCs and tumor samples. PBMCs were collected pretreatment and during treatment and were isolated and stored as previously described. The V end loses 1 base and the J end loses 6 bases, and a stretch of 10 bases separates them. Its CDR3 holds 13 amino acids, cysteine through phenylalanine. Left in the record is the CDR3 DNA by itself, 39 bases read in frame from the first base. As encoded in the germline V gene (reference sequence), CDR1 is SGHNT while CDR2 is YYREEE.

Here is what the overall study found, with its caveats: Improved progression-free and overall survival was found to be associated with pretreatment peripheral blood TCR clonality below the median. Because of the small sample size (n ≈ 29) and the many exploratory analyses performed, the results are intended to be regarded as hypothesis-generating. Patients with durable benefit showed greater expansion of tumor-associated TCR clones in peripheral blood 3 weeks after starting treatment (n of about 22, p = 0.022).

Synthetic TCR analog templates were spiked into each PCR to estimate absolute template abundance from read counts. Using the immunoSEQ assay, TCRbeta CDR3 regions were amplified from genomic DNA with bias-controlled V and J gene primers. Rearranged TCRbeta segments were sequenced at approximately 20X coverage. On the authors' methods: Clustering was used to correct sequencing errors, and CDR3s were annotated against IMGT so that V, D and J genes could be assigned. Out-of-frame and stop-codon sequences were excluded, and only productive TCRbeta rearrangements were used in downstream analyses. Clonality was calculated as one minus the Shannon entropy normalized by the log of the number of unique productive sequences. Fisher's exact test with Benjamini-Hochberg correction, using a cutoff of adjusted p below 0.01, was how clones that differed between time points or between blood and tumor were identified. Not all clones reach the TCRdb copy of this immuneACCESS table, which keeps in-frame sequences only. Checked studies attribute under half of the gap to unresolved V genes and leave the rest unexplained. Clone size and V and J calls were adopted from that table, with D and trimming inferred from the DNA. This sample gives tens of thousands of clones in total; around 90% of them show up just once. Around 15% of the sample comes from the top ten.

The sequencing here drew on PBMCs, taken around atezolizumab (anti-PD-L1) treatment. This TCR derives from a woman aged 60-75 years with urothelial cancer. The chain joins TRBV5-4 to TRBJ1-1; no confident D gene assignment can be made. This receptor carries the CDR3 CASSLSPRAEAFF. The sequence in DNA is TGTGCCAGCAGCTTGTCGCCTCGAGCTGAAGCTTTCTTT.